A selection of T cell receptor beta chains follows, all from one sample in a study of identifying expanded T cells in peripheral blood. Measured with immunoSEQ multiplex PCR; TCRdb has only the in-frame clones, and not every one. The sample comprises roughly 84,000 clones, about 90% of which are singletons, and roughly 7% rests with the top ten. The sample was blood. The source of these receptors is a person aged 18 to 69 in good health. Each CDR3 is given with its conserved first and last residue. D genes are given only for firm matches. Size values are once, few and many counts, or a class for expanded clones, and some rows have none.

CDR3 DNA,CDR3 protein,V gene,clone size,J gene,D gene
TGCGCCAGCAGCTTGGCCGCCGCTTACGAGCAGTACTTC,CASSLAAAYEQYF,TRBV5-1,.,TRBJ2-7,.
TGTGCCAGCAGCTTAAGTCTAATACGGGGGGCCGACGAGCAGTACTTC,CASSLSLIRGADEQYF,TRBV5-8,.,TRBJ2-7,.
TGTGCCTGGCGTTGGGCAAACACTGAAGCTTTCTTT,CAWRWANTEAFF,TRBV30,.,TRBJ1-1,.
TGTGCCAGCAGTTACGGTGACAGTGAAGCTTTCTTT,CASSYGDSEAFF,TRBV6-6,.,TRBJ1-1,.
TGTGCCACCAGCAGAGATCGGACTAGCGGGAGGGCTGGCGCGTACTTC,CATSRDRTSGRAGAYF,TRBV15,.,TRBJ2-7,TRBD2
TGTGCCAGCAGTCCCGTGCGGGGGGGCTCGAATGAGCAGTTCTTC,CASSPVRGGSNEQFF,TRBV6-1,.,TRBJ2-1,TRBD2
TGTGCCAGCAGCTTGTTCCGGGGTTCTAGGGGCTACACCTTC,CASSLFRGSRGYTF,TRBV5-6,.,TRBJ1-2,.
TGTGCCAGCAGCTTACTCCCCGACCGGGTTTATGGCTACACCTTC,CASSLLPDRVYGYTF,TRBV7-8,.,TRBJ1-2,.
TGTGCCAGCAGCTTAAGACAGGATAATGGCTACACCTTC,CASSLRQDNGYTF,TRBV7-9,.,TRBJ1-2,.
TGTGCCAGCAGTACAGGAGAGGATCACTATGGCTACACCTTC,CASSTGEDHYGYTF,TRBV6-5,.,TRBJ1-2,.
TGTGCCAGTAGTGAAACGGACAGGGGGCATTCACCCCTCCACTTT,CASSETDRGHSPLHF,TRBV19,.,TRBJ1-6,TRBD1
TGTGCCTGCCCCCGGGCTATCCCCAATGAGCAGTTCTTC,CACPRAIPNEQFF,TRBV30,once,TRBJ2-1,.
TGCGCCAGCAGCTTGGCCTGGGGGAACATTCAGTACTTC,CASSLAWGNIQYF,TRBV5-1,.,TRBJ2-4,.
TGTGCCAGCTCACCGGCGTCCAGAACCGGAAACACCATATATTTT,CASSPASRTGNTIYF,TRBV18,.,TRBJ1-3,.
TGTGCCAGCACTGAGGGGCTGACGACTGAAGCTTTCTTT,CASTEGLTTEAFF,TRBV2,once,TRBJ1-1,.
TGTGCCAGCAGCTTTTCAGGGTACGAGCAGTACTTC,CASSFSGYEQYF,TRBV7-9,.,TRBJ2-7,.
TGTGCCTGGAGTATAATTTTGGGGGGCTACACCTTC,CAWSIILGGYTF,TRBV30,once,TRBJ1-2,.
TGTGCCAGTAGACCGGGACCCTCGATGTTGGTCGAGCAGTACTTC,CASRPGPSMLVEQYF,TRBV19,.,TRBJ2-7,.
TGTGCCAGCAGTGACTGGACAGGACGGAGCTATGGCTACACCTTC,CASSDWTGRSYGYTF,TRBV6-1,.,TRBJ1-2,TRBD1
TGTGCCAGCAGCTCACAGGGGGGCGGTGGAAACACCATATATTTT,CASSSQGGGGNTIYF,TRBV11-2,.,TRBJ1-3,TRBD1
TGTGCCAGCAGTTTGTCCGGACAACCCCTACAGCCCCAGCATTTT,CASSLSGQPLQPQHF,TRBV28,.,TRBJ1-5,.
TGTGCCAGCAGTTACGACAGGGGCCACGAGCAGTACTTC,CASSYDRGHEQYF,TRBV6-5,few,TRBJ2-7,TRBD1
TGTGCCAGCAGCCCGAATCACGAAAAACTGTTTTTT,CASSPNHEKLFF,TRBV14,.,TRBJ1-4,.
TGTGCCAGCACCAACGGGTGGACCTACGAGCAGTACTTC,CASTNGWTYEQYF,TRBV6-5,.,TRBJ2-7,.